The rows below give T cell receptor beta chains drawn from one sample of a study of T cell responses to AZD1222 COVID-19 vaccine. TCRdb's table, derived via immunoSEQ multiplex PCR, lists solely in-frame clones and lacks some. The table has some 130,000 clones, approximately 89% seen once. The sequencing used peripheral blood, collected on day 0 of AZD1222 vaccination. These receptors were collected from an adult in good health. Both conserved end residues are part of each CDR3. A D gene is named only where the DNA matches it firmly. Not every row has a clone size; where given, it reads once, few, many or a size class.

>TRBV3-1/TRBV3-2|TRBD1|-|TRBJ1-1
TGTGCCAGCAGCCAGAACTCCAGGGGGCTTGAAGCTTTCTTT
CASSQNSRGLEAFF
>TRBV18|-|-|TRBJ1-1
TGTGCCAGCTCACCAATGGGGGAGGAAGCTTTCTTT
CASSPMGEEAFF
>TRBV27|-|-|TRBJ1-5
TGTGCCAGCAGACTCAACTCGGCGGTCGGAGGCAATCAGCCCCAGCATTTT
CASRLNSAVGGNQPQHF
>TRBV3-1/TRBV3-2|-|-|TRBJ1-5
TGTGCCAGCAGCCAAGACGCGACGGGGAGGCAGCCCCAGCATTTT
CASSQDATGRQPQHF
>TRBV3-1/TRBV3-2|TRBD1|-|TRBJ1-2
TGTGCCAGCAGCCGGACAGGGATCGCCTATGGCTACACCTTC
CASSRTGIAYGYTF
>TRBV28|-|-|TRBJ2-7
TGTGCCAGCAGGGTGGCGCAGAAGAGCTCCTACGAGCAGTACTTC
CASRVAQKSSYEQYF
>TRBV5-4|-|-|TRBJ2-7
TGTGCCAGCAGCTCTGGACCCAACTACGAGCAGTACTTC
CASSSGPNYEQYF
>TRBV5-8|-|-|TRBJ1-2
TGTGCCAGCAGCTTGGGGTTTGGGGCAGGCTATGGCTACACCTTC
CASSLGFGAGYGYTF
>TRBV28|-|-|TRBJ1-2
TGTGCCAGCAGTCGACTCTCGGGGAGATATGGCTACACCTTC
CASSRLSGRYGYTF
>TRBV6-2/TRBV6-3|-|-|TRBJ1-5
TGTGCCAGCAGTTACGGGAGGGATGGGGGCAATCAGCCCCAGCATTTT
CASSYGRDGGNQPQHF
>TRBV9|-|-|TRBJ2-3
TGTGCCAGCAGCGTAGTAGGAAGCCTCACAGATACGCAGTATTTT
CASSVVGSLTDTQYF
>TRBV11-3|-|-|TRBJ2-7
TGTGCCAGCAGCCAGACCTCCTACGAGCAGTACTTC
CASSQTSYEQYF
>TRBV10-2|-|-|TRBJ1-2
TGCGCCAGCAGTTCTATACTTCAGGGAGGGGATCTCTATGGCTACACCTTC
CASSSILQGGDLYGYTF
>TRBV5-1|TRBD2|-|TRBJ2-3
TGCGCCAGCAGCTTCGCCCGGGAGGCTAGCGTAGATACGCAGTATTTT
CASSFAREASVDTQYF
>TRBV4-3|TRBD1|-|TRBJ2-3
TGCGCCAGCAGCCGCGACAGGGCTAGCACAGATACGCAGTATTTT
CASSRDRASTDTQYF
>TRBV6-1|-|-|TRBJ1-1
TGTGCCAGCAGTGAAGCTTGGGTAGCTGAAGCTTTCTTT
CASSEAWVAEAFF
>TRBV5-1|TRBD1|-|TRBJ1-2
TGCGCCAGCAGGACAGGGTTAGCTAACTATGGCTACACCTTC
CASRTGLANYGYTF
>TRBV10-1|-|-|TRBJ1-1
TGCGCCAGCAGCTATGACACCGGCACTGAAGCTTTCTTT
CASSYDTGTEAFF
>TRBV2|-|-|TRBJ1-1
TGTGCCAGCTCGTCCTCCATTCTCACTGAAGCTTTCTTT
CASSSSILTEAFF
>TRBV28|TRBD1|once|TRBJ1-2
TGTGCCAGCAGTCCAATTACGGGACAGGCTAACTATGGCTACACCTTC
CASSPITGQANYGYTF
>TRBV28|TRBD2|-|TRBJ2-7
TGTGCCAGCAGTTTTTGGGGCGGGACTAGTCACTACGAGCAGTACTTC
CASSFWGGTSHYEQYF
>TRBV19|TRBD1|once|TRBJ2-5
TGTGCCAGTCGGGACAGGGGTAGGGCAGAGACCCAGTACTTC
CASRDRGRAETQYF
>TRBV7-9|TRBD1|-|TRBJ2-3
TGTGCCAGCAGCCCTATCCAGGGGGCTACGCAGTATTTT
CASSPIQGATQYF
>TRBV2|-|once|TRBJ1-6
TGTGCCAGCTTCGCCCAGGGACGAAGTTCACCCCTCCACTTT
CASFAQGRSSPLHF
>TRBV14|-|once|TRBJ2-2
TGTGCCAGCAGCCCCCTAGGGGTAACGAGCACCGGGGAGCTGTTTTTT
CASSPLGVTSTGELFF
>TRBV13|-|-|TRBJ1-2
TGTGCCAGCAGCTCCCTCGGACAGACCGATGGCTACACCTTC
CASSSLGQTDGYTF